The 5 T cell receptor beta chains reported below all come from one sample, sequenced in a study of CD8+ T cells in alopecia areata listed by TCRdb under 2018. Cells from pooled mouse cutaneous lymph nodes were stained for CD4, CD8alpha, NKG2D, NKG2ACE and other markers and then sorted on a BD Influx. The protocol used for the library was the immunoSEQ multiplex PCR assay. For TCR sequencing, RNA was extracted from every sample and reverse transcribed into cDNA to serve as template. Not all clones reach the TCRdb copy of this immuneACCESS table, which keeps in-frame sequences only. Checked studies attribute under half of the gap to unresolved V genes and leave the rest unexplained. The table records roughly 260,000 clones for this sample, and not one of them appears only once. More than 0.95% of the sample lies in the top ten. Sequenced sample: CD4+ T cells sorted from a lymph node. Receptor source: a C3H/HeJ mouse with alopecia areata. The MHC haplotype for this mouse line is H2-k.

Only a few counts were recorded for this clone. A read error may explain this, as a much larger clone is one base away. Germline and genes here are mouse. The read comes to an end 4 residues before the CDR3 does, leaving the germline J gene to fill in the end. The rearrangement links TRBV13-3 to TRBJ2-5; the match to TRBD2 covers 8 bases. The CDR3 totals 13 residues. Germline-derived CDR1 and CDR2 are NNHDY and SYVADS. The DNA read from the CDR3 is TGTGCCAGCAGTGGACTGGGGAAAGAC. Protein product: CASSGLGKD. The full CDR3 reads CASSGLGKDTQYF.

Remarks on this clone: The genes and germline here are from mouse. Coverage ceases 4 residues before the CDR3 finishes, and the germline J gene fills in the end. J is TRBJ2-3 and V is TRBV13-2; TRBD2 matches 11 bases. V was pared by 5 bases and J by 2 bases, with 1 base of the junction left unmatched. This CDR3 is 14 amino acids long. Germline CDR1 reads NNHNN; CDR2 reads SYGAGS (reference sequence). The CDR3 spells CASGLGGLAETLYF. The sequenced CDR3 bases are TGTGCCAGCGGACTGGGGGGGCTTGCAGAA.

To note about this clone: Germline and genes: mouse. The read gets to within 4 residues of the CDR3 end, and the germline J gene fills in the rest. The V gene is TRBV19, the J gene TRBJ1-1, with D possibly matching TRBD1 (5 bases). This CDR3 region has 12 residues. Germline V lookup: CDR1 FNHDT, CDR2 SITEND (reference sequence). The ends were cut back, 2 bases at V and 4 bases at J, with 6 bases in the middle. The part of the CDR3 DNA that was read is TGTGCCAGCAGTATCGACAGCACA. As protein: CASSIDST. The whole CDR3 sequence is CASSIDSTEVFF.

This clone has a handful of counts. The gene names given are mouse names. The CDR3 sequence: CASSQEVGGEVFF. CDR3 DNA (partial): TGTGCCAGCAGCCAAGAAGTGGGGGGA. This chain joins TRBV5 and TRBJ1-1, with D possibly being TRBD1 (5 bases). The read comes to an end 4 residues before the CDR3 does, leaving the germline J gene to fill in the end. This CDR3 has 13 amino acids. The germline V gene has CDR1 LGHNA and CDR2 YNLKQL (reference sequence).

The table lists this clone with a few counts. The listed genes are named as in mouse. Read coverage stops 4 residues before the CDR3 terminus; the germline J gene supplies the remainder. This chain joins TRBV19 and TRBJ2-7; 8 bases are a match to TRBD1. Unmatched junction bases numbered 4, after V lost 2 bases and J lost 0 bases. The CDR3 length is 15 residues. Germline V gene sequence: CDR1 FNHDT, CDR2 SITEND (reference sequence). The CDR3 DNA, read in part, is TGTGCCAGCAGTATCCGGGACAGGAGCTCCTAT. This encodes CASSIRDRSSY. The whole CDR3 sequence reads CASSIRDRSSYEQYF.